This TCR beta chain was identified in a study of T cell changes during pregnancy in multiple sclerosis. The CDR3 covers 13 residues. V dropped 2 bases and J dropped 5 bases, with 9 bases sitting between them. Germline-derived CDR1 and CDR2 are SGHDN and FVKESK. TCRdb's copy holds only in-frame clones and misses some; the assay was immunoSEQ multiplex PCR. The table lists over 90,000 clones, 90% of them singletons, with approximately 0.8% in the top ten. The source was peripheral blood, collected in the second trimester of pregnancy. This chain connects TRBV14 to TRBJ1-2; D is uncertain. This sequence was found in a female donor in good health, enrolled as a control in a pregnancy study. CDR3 bases: TGTGCCAGCAGCCAAACACCCCCATATGGCTACACCTTC. This sequence encodes CASSQTPPYGYTF.